The 2 T cell receptor beta chains in this list originate from one sample, sequenced in a study of T cells expressing NK-cell markers. One entry per CDR3 protein, without DNA, is what TCRdb gives after re-calling the 5' RACE reads. The ten most abundant clones cover 0.39% of a sample with about 260,000 distinct CDR3 sequences. Sequencing was performed on blood T cells: a sorted CD56 or NKG2C T cell subset, CD4+ or CD8+ T cells, or bulk PBMC T cells (not recorded which). Every receptor here comes from a man aged 18 to 29 in good health.

The gene calls are TRBV4-1 and TRBJ1-4; as DNA is missing, the TRBD1 call by TCRdb cannot be tested. There are 15 residues in the CDR3. Germline CDR1 MGHRA, CDR2 YSYEKL. The CDR3 here is CASSQEDRVWEKLFF.

This chain links TRBV24-1 with TRBJ2-1; TCRdb's D call, TRBD2, is unchecked because there is no DNA. CDR1 KGHDR and CDR2 SFDVKD come from the germline V gene. The CDR3 extends over 15 amino acids. This chain's CDR3 is CATSVDSALYNEQFF.